The 20 T cell receptor beta chains given below trace back to one sample, sequenced in a study of OX40 agonist ivuxolimab in advanced cancers. Assay used: immunoSEQ multiplex PCR; TCRdb lists only in-frame clones, some missing. The data show some 110,000 clones, 90% seen once. The sample here was CD4+ or CD8+ T cells sorted from blood, taken in a trial of the OX40 agonist ivuxolimab. The receptors originated from an adult with an advanced solid tumor such as melanoma, head and neck, liver or kidney cancer.

This clone occurred a few times. V and J are TRBV19 and TRBJ2-2, with D uncertain. Between the trimmed V and J ends, which lost 3 bases and 1 base, there was a span of 6 bases. Germline V gene sequence: CDR1 LNHDA, CDR2 SQIVND (reference sequence). This CDR3 comprises 14 residues. The CDR3 coding sequence is TGTGCCAGTAGTATGGTGGAGAACACCGGGGAGCTGTTTTTT. Translating it yields CASSMVENTGELFF.

The chain joins TRBV7-2 to TRBJ2-1; possible D gene TRBD2, 5 bases. The CDR3 loop spans 13 amino acids. Trimming stripped 6 bases from V and 6 bases from J, with 12 bases between. Germline V gene sequence: CDR1 SGHTA, CDR2 FQGNSA. CDR3: CASRATRFNEQFF. CDR3 nucleotides: TGTGCCAGCAGGGCCACTAGGTTCAATGAGCAGTTCTTC.

The chain links TRBV7-7 to TRBJ2-3, with D possibly being TRBD2 (5 bases). The CDR3 totals 13 residues. Germline V lookup: CDR1 SSHAT, CDR2 FNYEAQ (reference sequence). In DNA form, the CDR3 reads TGTGCTATCGTTTTCGGGGGCACAGATACGCAGTATTTT. Amino acids: CAIVFGGTDTQYF.

This chain joins TRBV11-2 and TRBJ2-7; TRBD1 matches 9 bases. Germline trimming cut 6 bases from V and 2 bases from J; bases unmatched to any gene: 8. The CDR3 runs to 15 residues. Germline CDR1 and CDR2: SGHAT and FQNNGV. Here the CDR3 DNA reads TGTGCCAGCAGTTCTACAGGGGGCCCCGCCTACGAGCAGTACTTC. Its translation: CASSSTGGPAYEQYF.

J is TRBJ2-3 and V is TRBV14; 7 positions match TRBD2. Looked up from germline, CDR1 is SGHDN and CDR2 is FVKESK. This CDR3 region has 15 residues. J gave up 1 base and V 6 bases, and 7 bases lay outside the gene matches. The CDR3 bases are TGTGCCAGCAGTTTTCTAGCGGTAGGCACAGATACGCAGTATTTT. Its protein product is CASSFLAVGTDTQYF. Full variable domain (remainder filled in from reference TRBV14 and TRBJ2-3): EAGVTQFPSHSVIEKGQTVTLRCDPISGHDNLYWYRRVMGKEIKFLLHFVKESKQDESGMPNNRFLAERTGGTYSTLKVQPAELEDSGVYFCASSFLAVGTDTQYFGPGTRLTVL.

J is TRBJ1-6 and V is TRBV19; no firm D call. The V gene lost 7 bases and the J gene lost 7 bases, with 14 bases spanning the gap. Per the germline V gene, CDR1 is LNHDA and CDR2 is SQIVND (reference sequence). This CDR3 has 14 residues. The CDR3 protein is CASNPTLSNSPLHF. CDR3 DNA sequence: TGTGCCAGTAACCCGACTCTAAGCAATTCACCCCTCCACTTT. Based on the CDR3 plus reference TRBV19 and TRBJ1-6, the full variable domain is DGGITQSPKYLFRKEGQNVTLSCEQNLNHDAMYWYRQDPGQGLRLIYYSQIVNDFQKGDIAEGYSVSREKKESFPLTVTSAQKNPTAFYLCASNPTLSNSPLHFGNGTRLTVT.

This chain links TRBV6-1 with TRBJ1-6; 11 nucleotides align to TRBD1. The V and J ends lost 4 bases and 7 bases, in that order; junction bases with no gene match: 3. This CDR3 comprises 15 residues. Germline CDR1 and CDR2: MNHNS and SASEGT. CDR3 coding DNA: TGTGCCAGCAGTGGGGGACAGGGGGGGAATTCACCCCTCCACTTT. Its translation: CASSGGQGGNSPLHF.

V gene TRBV2 combines with J gene TRBJ1-6, with D hard to call. The CDR3 loop spans 15 amino acids. V was shortened by 3 bases and J by 2 bases, with 8 bases between the two germline ends. Germline V gene lookup returns CDR1 SNHLY and CDR2 FYNNEI. Here the CDR3 reads CASSELEPYNSPLHF. In nucleotides, the CDR3 is TGTGCCAGCAGTGAGCTGGAACCCTATAATTCACCCCTCCACTTT.

The chain couples TRBV5-1 to TRBJ2-3; 7 bases line up with TRBD1. V lost 0 bases, J lost 2 bases, and 3 bases stayed unmatched. The CDR3 loop spans 15 amino acids. Germline V lookup: CDR1 SGHRS, CDR2 YFSETQ. CDR3 coding DNA: TGCGCCAGCAGCTTGGAAGGGGGCTCCACAGATACGCAGTATTTT. Translated: CASSLEGGSTDTQYF. The whole variable domain, remainder taken from reference TRBV5-1 and TRBJ2-3, is KAGVTQTPRYLIKTRGQQVTLSCSPISGHRSVSWYQQTPGQGLQFLFEYFSETQRNKGNFPGRFSGRQFSNSRSEMNVSTLELGDSALYLCASSLEGGSTDTQYFGPGTRLTVL.

V usage is TRBV7-9 and J usage is TRBJ1-4; D remains ambiguous. This CDR3 has 16 residues. V dropped 4 bases and J dropped 3 bases, with 15 bases sitting between them. Germline V gives CDR1 SEHNR, CDR2 FQNEAQ (reference sequence). CDR3 in amino acids: CASSWLGQASNEKLFF. The CDR3 DNA sequence: TGTGCCAGCAGCTGGTTAGGGCAGGCCTCTAATGAAAAACTGTTTTTT.

CDR3 DNA: TGTGCCAGCAGTCCGGGACAGGCGGGGAACACTGAAGCTTTCTTT. It specifies CASSPGQAGNTEAFF. The chain combines TRBV7-6 with TRBJ1-1, with 8 positions matching TRBD1. This CDR3 is built from 15 residues. J was trimmed by 1 base and V by 6 bases; bases with no gene match: 7. Per germline, CDR1 SGHVS and CDR2 FNYEAQ.

This clone was seen a single time. The chain links TRBV28 to TRBJ2-1; D tentatively fits TRBD1 or TRBD2 (5 bases each). This CDR3 has 14 amino acids. The V gene lost 5 bases and the J gene lost 8 bases, with 16 bases spanning the gap. Germline CDR1 reads MDHEN; CDR2 reads SYDVKM. CDR3 sequence reads: CASSPGTLRHEQFF. The CDR3 DNA follows: TGTGCCAGCAGTCCTGGGACCCTCCGGCATGAGCAGTTCTTC.

The rearrangement links TRBV28 to TRBJ2-7, with a weak D call TRBD2 (6 bases). The CDR3 is 17 amino acids. V was trimmed by 6 bases and J by 3 bases, leaving 24 bases between them. The germline V gene has CDR1 MDHEN and CDR2 SYDVKM. The CDR3 sequence: CASSNPQGTFTVYEQYF. CDR3 DNA sequence: TGTGCCAGCAGCAACCCCCAAGGGACTTTTACAGTCTACGAGCAGTACTTC.

The chain recombines TRBV5-1 with TRBJ1-1; no clear D gene. V lost 2 bases and J lost 0, with 11 bases in between. Per germline, CDR1 SGHRS and CDR2 YFSETQ. The CDR3 extends over 15 amino acids. The CDR3 coding sequence is TGCGCCAGCAGCTTAGAAGGGCGTATGAACACTGAAGCTTTCTTT. Protein product: CASSLEGRMNTEAFF.

DNA of the CDR3: TGTGCCTGGAGTGTGGACAGGAATCAGCCCCAGCATTTT. It encodes CAWSVDRNQPQHF. V gene TRBV30 combines with J gene TRBJ1-5; 7 bases line up with TRBD1. V lost 0 bases, J lost 4 bases, and 0 bases stayed unmatched. Per germline, CDR1 GTSNPN and CDR2 SVGIG (reference sequence). The CDR3 has 13 residues.

The CDR3 DNA follows: TGTGCCAGTACCCAACTTCAAGGGGCCACTGAAGCTTTCTTT. As protein: CASTQLQGATEAFF. The V and J genes are TRBV19 and TRBJ1-1; tentative D call: TRBD1 (5 bases). Deletions cut 7 bases from V and 4 bases from J, with 16 bases between. Germline lookup yields CDR1 LNHDA and CDR2 SQIVND (reference sequence). This CDR3 has 14 residues.

The chain joins TRBV7-2 to TRBJ2-7; D gene uncertain. The CDR3 is 13 amino acids. V lost 7 bases to trimming and J lost 1 base, with 11 bases between them. From germline, CDR1 is SGHTA and CDR2 FQGNSA. The CDR3 loop reads CASNPAWSYEQYF. The CDR3 DNA reads as TGTGCCAGCAACCCCGCTTGGTCCTACGAGCAGTACTTC.

The genes are TRBV4-1 and TRBJ2-7; TRBD2 matches at 13 bases. The J segment lost 0 bases and the V segment lost 3 bases, leaving 8 bases of the junction unmatched. CDR3 length equals 18 residues. CDR1 MGHRA and CDR2 YSYEKL come from the germline V gene. CDR3 amino acids: CASSHLEGLAGASYEQYF. The CDR3 region has the DNA TGCGCCAGCAGCCATTTGGAAGGACTAGCGGGGGCCTCCTACGAGCAGTACTTC.

J is TRBJ2-2 and V is TRBV6-1; 12 bases agree with TRBD2. With V trimmed by 4 bases and J by 6 bases, 6 bases remained unmatched. This CDR3 has 16 residues. Per germline, CDR1 MNHNS and CDR2 SASEGT. As DNA, the CDR3 is TGTGCCAGCAGTGGTCTAGCGGGGGGGCCTGCCGGGGAGCTGTTTTTT. It is translated as CASSGLAGGPAGELFF.

J is TRBJ1-2 and V is TRBV28; no definite D call. Per the germline V gene, CDR1 is MDHEN and CDR2 is SYDVKM. The CDR3 has 17 amino acids. The germline V and J ends were trimmed by 5 bases and 2 bases, with 21 bases remaining between them. The CDR3 reads CASSLLITWANNYGYTF. The DNA of the CDR3 is TGTGCCAGCAGTCTACTTATTACGTGGGCCAACAACTATGGCTACACCTTC.